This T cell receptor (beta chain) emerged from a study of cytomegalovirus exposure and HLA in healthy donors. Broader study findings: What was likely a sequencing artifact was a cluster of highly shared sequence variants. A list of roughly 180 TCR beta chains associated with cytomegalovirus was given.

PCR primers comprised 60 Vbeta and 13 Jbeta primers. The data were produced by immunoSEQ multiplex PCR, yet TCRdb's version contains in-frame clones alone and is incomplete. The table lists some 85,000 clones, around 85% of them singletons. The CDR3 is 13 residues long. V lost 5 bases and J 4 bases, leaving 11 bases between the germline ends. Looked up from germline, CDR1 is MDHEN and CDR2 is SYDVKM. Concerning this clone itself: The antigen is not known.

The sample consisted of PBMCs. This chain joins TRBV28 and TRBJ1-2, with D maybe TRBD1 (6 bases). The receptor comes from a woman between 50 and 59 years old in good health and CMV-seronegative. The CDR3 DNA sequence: TGTGCCAGCAGTGTCGCGGGGGCCTATGGCTACACCTTC. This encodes CASSVAGAYGYTF.